The 18 T cell receptor beta chains below were found in one sample sequenced in a study of beta chain features in type 1 diabetes. Expressed TCRB transcripts got sequenced, as all isolated RNA was reverse transcribed. The table came from immunoSEQ multiplex PCR; TCRdb's copy has only in-frame clones and leaves some out. The sample holds under 90,000 clones, about a third seen once. The specimen sequenced was stem cell memory CD4+ T cells from blood. All receptors come from a woman between 18 and 29 years old in good health.

This clone has just a few counts. This rearrangement joins TRBV28 to TRBJ2-7, with 10 positions matching TRBD2. The V gene end was trimmed by 2 bases and the J gene end by 0 bases; junction bases not matched to a gene: 7. This CDR3 is 17 amino acids long. Germline V gene sequence: CDR1 MDHEN, CDR2 SYDVKM. CDR3 sequence (DNA): TGTGCCAGCAGTTTAACGACTAGCGGGCCAAGCTCCTACGAGCAGTACTTC. It codes for CASSLTTSGPSSYEQYF.

J is TRBJ1-2 and V is TRBV6-5; D is unresolved. The CDR3 covers 14 residues. Trimming removed 0 bases at V and 5 bases at J, with 10 bases between. Germline assignment: CDR1 MNHEY and CDR2 SVGAGI. The CDR3 DNA sequence: TGTGCCAGCAGTTACTCCGCCGGGGAATATGGCTACACCTTC. Translation gives CASSYSAGEYGYTF.

This chain links TRBV5-8 with TRBJ2-1, with D maybe TRBD2 (5 bases). This CDR3 region has 14 residues. The germline V gene has CDR1 SGHTS and CDR2 YDEGEE. V gave up 6 bases and J gave up 8 bases, with 18 bases separating them. The CDR3: CASNLDSYLDEQFF. The CDR3, as DNA: TGTGCCAGCAACCTGGACTCCTACTTGGATGAGCAGTTCTTC.

This clone was detected a few times. The V call is TRBV23-1, the J call TRBJ2-1; 8 bases line up with TRBD1. TRBV23-1 is labeled an ORF, and its function is uncertain. The CDR3 is 13 amino acids. The CDR3 is CAADRGSYNEQFF. Here the CDR3 DNA reads TGCGCTGCCGACAGGGGATCTTACAATGAGCAGTTCTTC.

In this sample, this clone turned up a few times. V is TRBV30 and J is TRBJ1-3, with unresolved D. This CDR3 is 13 amino acids long. CDR1 is GTSNPN, CDR2 SVGIG, per germline (reference sequence). Trimming cost V 3 bases and J 0 bases, with 6 bases left between them. CDR3 DNA: TGTGCCTGGAGAGGGAGCTCTGGAAACACCATATATTTT. This encodes CAWRGSSGNTIYF.

This clone has a handful of counts. V usage is TRBV7-6 and J usage is TRBJ2-7; no reliable D call. This CDR3 region has 16 residues. V lost 4 bases and J lost 5, with 21 bases in between. From germline, CDR1 is SGHVS and CDR2 FNYEAQ. In DNA, the CDR3 is TGTGCCAGCAGCTCGGTGTTAGCTCCCCCGGTCCACGAGCAGTACTTC. Translation gives CASSSVLAPPVHEQYF. Full variable domain (rest looked up from reference TRBV7-6 and TRBJ2-7): GAGVSQSPRYKVTKRGQDVALRCDPISGHVSLYWYRQALGQGPEFLTYFNYEAQQDKSGLPNDRFSAERPEGSISTLTIQRTEQRDSAMYRCASSSVLAPPVHEQYFGPGTRLTVT.

This clone was found a few times. The gene calls are TRBV7-9 and TRBJ2-1; 12 positions agree with TRBD2. The CDR3 totals 18 residues. V was pared by 2 bases and J by 7 bases, with 12 bases of the junction left unmatched. In germline, CDR1 is SEHNR, CDR2 FQNEAQ (reference sequence). The CDR3 DNA reads as TGTGCCAGCAGCTTATTTAAAACTGCTAGCGGGAGGGTAAATGAGCAGTTCTTC. This encodes CASSLFKTASGRVNEQFF.

The genes are TRBV5-1 and TRBJ1-1; no clear D. Trimming shortened V by 5 bases and J by 1 base, and 9 bases separated the two germline ends. Looked up from germline, CDR1 is SGHRS and CDR2 is YFSETQ. The CDR3 is made up of 13 amino acids. DNA of the CDR3: TGCGCCAGCAGAGAACAGCCGAACACTGAAGCTTTCTTT. Translation gives CASREQPNTEAFF.

This clone was seen a few times. The chain recombines TRBV10-3 with TRBJ2-2, with 14 bases lining up with TRBD2. J gave up 6 bases and V 10 bases, and 13 bases lay outside the gene matches. The length of the CDR3 is 17 residues. Germline lookup yields CDR1 ENHRY and CDR2 SYGVKD. The CDR3 loop reads CATHPLTSGRAAGELFF. Written as DNA, the CDR3 is TGTGCCACGCACCCCTTGACTAGCGGGAGGGCCGCCGGGGAGCTGTTTTTT.

A few counts support this clone. J is TRBJ1-1 and V is TRBV2; possible D gene TRBD1, 6 bases. Germline V gives CDR1 SNHLY, CDR2 FYNNEI. The CDR3 loop spans 12 amino acids. V was cut by 5 bases and J by 6 bases, with 10 bases left in between. CDR3: CASSSQGPEAFF. The CDR3 bases are TGTGCCAGCAGTTCACAGGGACCTGAAGCTTTCTTT.

In this sample, this clone turned up a few times. The sample holds other DNA sequences that translate to the same CDR3. The genes are TRBV5-1 and TRBJ2-3, with D unresolved. The CDR3 is made up of 13 amino acids. CDR1 SGHRS and CDR2 YFSETQ come from the germline V gene. The ends were cut back, 1 base at V and 0 bases at J, with 3 bases in the middle. CDR3 sequence: CASSLTSTDTQYF. For the CDR3, the DNA is TGCGCCAGCAGCTTGACTAGCACAGATACGCAGTATTTT. The full variable domain, rest sourced from reference TRBV5-1 and TRBJ2-3, is KAGVTQTPRYLIKTRGQQVTLSCSPISGHRSVSWYQQTPGQGLQFLFEYFSETQRNKGNFPGRFSGRQFSNSRSEMNVSTLELGDSALYLCASSLTSTDTQYFGPGTRLTVL.

The rearrangement joins TRBV7-6 to TRBJ1-1; D uncertain. The germline CDR1 and CDR2 sequences are SGHVS and FNYEAQ. Trimming left V 5 bases short and J 5 bases short, with 18 bases between. The CDR3 runs 15 residues. CDR3 loop: CASSPRSVEGTEAFF. DNA of the CDR3: TGTGCCAGCAGCCCTCGGTCCGTAGAGGGAACTGAAGCTTTCTTT. Variable domain in full (rest from reference TRBV7-6 and TRBJ1-1): GAGVSQSPRYKVTKRGQDVALRCDPISGHVSLYWYRQALGQGPEFLTYFNYEAQQDKSGLPNDRFSAERPEGSISTLTIQRTEQRDSAMYRCASSPRSVEGTEAFFGQGTRLTVV.

Here the CDR3 reads CASTQNEKLFF. As DNA, the CDR3 is TGTGCCAGCACCCAGAATGAAAAACTGTTTTTT. V usage is TRBV2 and J usage is TRBJ1-4; no definite D call. The CDR3 covers 11 residues. Trimming pared 7 bases from V and 5 bases from J, leaving 5 bases between. Germline assignment: CDR1 SNHLY and CDR2 FYNNEI.

The chain has TRBV7-2 and TRBJ2-5, with D maybe TRBD2 (5 bases). Matching the DNA end better, TRBJ2-7 makes the J call doubtful. CDR1 and CDR2 (germline): SGHTA, FQGNSA. CDR3 length: 15 amino acids. The CDR3 spells CASSLERGFGYEQYF. CDR3 coding DNA: TGTGCCAGCAGCTTAGAACGGGGTTTCGGATACGAGCAGTACTTC.

This rearrangement joins TRBV18 to TRBJ2-5; 10 bases fit TRBD1. The CDR3 is made up of 16 amino acids. Trimming cost V 1 base and J 4 bases; bases outside gene matches: 6. The germline CDR1 and CDR2 sequences are KGHSH and LQKENI. CDR3 bases: TGTGCCAGCTCACCACAAGACAGGGGGCCGGGAGAGACCCAGTACTTC. It specifies CASSPQDRGPGETQYF.

This chain joins TRBV5-4 and TRBJ2-1; 15 nucleotides agree with TRBD2. The CDR3 sequence is 18 residues long. The trim removed 3 bases at V and 0 bases at J, leaving 4 bases unmatched. From germline, CDR1 is SGHNT and CDR2 YYREEE (reference sequence). CDR3 nucleotide sequence: TGTGCCAGCAGCTCCGGGACTAGCGGGGGGAGCTCCTACAATGAGCAGTTCTTC. This sequence encodes CASSSGTSGGSSYNEQFF.

This clone appeared a few times. The chain employs TRBV5-6 and TRBJ2-2; 7 nucleotides match TRBD1. The CDR3 runs 16 residues. Germline values: CDR1 SGHDT, CDR2 YYEEEE. V trimming: 4 bases; J trimming: 2 bases; junction bases outside the gene matches: 8. CDR3 DNA: TGTGCCAGCAGCCCCCTGGGGACAGCCAACACCGGGGAGCTGTTTTTT. Amino acid sequence: CASSPLGTANTGELFF.

This clone was counted only a few times. The rearrangement links TRBV2 to TRBJ1-5, with D unresolved. This CDR3 is built from 15 residues. V was trimmed by 2 bases and J by 2 bases, leaving 10 bases between them. From germline, CDR1 is SNHLY and CDR2 FYNNEI. The CDR3 is CASSEFVQGNQPQHF. CDR3 DNA: TGTGCCAGCAGTGAATTCGTCCAGGGCAATCAGCCCCAGCATTTT.